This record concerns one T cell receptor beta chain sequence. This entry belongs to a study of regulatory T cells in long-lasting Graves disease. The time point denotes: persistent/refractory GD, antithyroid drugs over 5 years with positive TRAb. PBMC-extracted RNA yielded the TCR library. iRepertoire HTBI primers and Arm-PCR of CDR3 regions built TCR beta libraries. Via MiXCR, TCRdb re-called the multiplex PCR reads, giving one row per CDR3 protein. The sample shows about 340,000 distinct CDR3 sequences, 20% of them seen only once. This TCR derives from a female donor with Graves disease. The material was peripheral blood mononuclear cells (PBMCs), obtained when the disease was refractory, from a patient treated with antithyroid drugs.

This chain's CDR3 is CASSLARLAGGITSSYEQYF. The CDR3 nucleotides are TGTGCCAGCAGCTTAGCCAGACTAGCGGGAGGGATTACGAGCTCCTACGAGCAGTACTTC. V gene TRBV7-9 combines with J gene TRBJ2-7, with 14 bases matching TRBD2. The germline V gene encodes CDR1 SEHNR and CDR2 FQNEAQ (reference sequence). Trimming took 0 bases from V and 0 from J; bases not matched to a gene: 10. The CDR3 covers 20 residues.